Many counts were recorded for the clone carrying this T cell receptor beta chain. The germline V gene has CDR1 MDHEN and CDR2 SYDVKM. The CDR3 consists of 12 residues. Trimming pared 6 bases from V and 6 bases from J, leaving 12 bases between. This record belongs to a study of T cell repertoires in cytomegalovirus infection. TCRdb reanalysed the reads using MiXCR and keeps one entry per CDR3 protein. The table has tens of thousands of distinct CDR3 sequences, about 4.2% seen once. The V call is TRBV28, the J call TRBJ2-7; D ambiguous. The receptor comes from a human donor in good health (CMV status not recorded). Some clones in this sample may be carry-over from other donors' samples. The material sequenced was PBMCs. The CDR3 reads CASRDLTTEQYF. The CDR3 bases are TGTGCCAGCAGGGACCTGACGACCGAGCAGTACTTC.